The T cell receptor beta chain under discussion was sequenced for a study of vaccination effects on CD4 cells after COVID-19. Sequenced by immunoSEQ multiplex PCR; TCRdb stores in-frame clones only, minus some. The sample shows fewer than 85,000 clones, roughly 74% of them seen only once. To note about this clone: Its antigen is as yet unknown.

After more than 8 days in culture, the CD4+ T cells were isolated. Two doses of either BNT162b2 or mRNA-1273 were given to each participant. The sequence came from a human donor who received a COVID-19 vaccine. Sequenced here: CD4+ T cells from PBMCs cultured without peptide, sampled after COVID-19 vaccination.

The CDR3 spells CASSPRTGMNQYF. DNA for the CDR3: TGTGCCAGCAGCCCTCGGACAGGGATGAACCAGTACTTC. The chain has TRBV3-1 (or the pseudogene TRBV3-2) and TRBJ2-5; 8 nucleotides match TRBD1. With 4 bases clipped from V and 10 bases from J, the junction kept 8 bases outside the gene matches. CDR1 LGHDT and CDR2 YNNKEL come from the germline V gene (reference sequence). The length of the CDR3 is 13 residues.